The 12 T cell receptor beta chains listed next were all sequenced from one sample in a study of blood T cell repertoires in COVID-19 (dated by TCRdb to the early 2020s). Preparation of the library involved the immunoSEQ multiplex PCR assay. This immuneACCESS table, as held by TCRdb, lists in-frame sequences with V and J called but not all clones. Of the missing ones, under half trace to an unresolved V gene in checked studies; the others have no known cause. The sample contains approximately 210,000 clones, roughly 87% of them found a single time. The ten largest make up under 2% of the sample. The material sequenced was peripheral blood. Receptors originate from a man in his forties with active or convalescent COVID-19.

V and J are TRBV28 and TRBJ1-4; D unclear. This CDR3 has 14 residues. CDR1 is MDHEN, CDR2 SYDVKM, per germline. V lost 4 bases, J lost 3 bases, and 9 bases lay in between. CDR3 residues: CASSSSRANEKLFF. DNA for the CDR3: TGTGCCAGCAGTTCAAGCCGAGCTAATGAAAAACTGTTTTTT.

The CDR3 DNA reads as TGCGCCACCCGACTCCCTCCGGGAGGGGAGCTGTTTTTT. Its protein product is CATRLPPGGELFF. V gene TRBV10-2 combines with J gene TRBJ2-2; weak D call: TRBD2 (5 bases). V was trimmed by 10 bases and J by 8 bases, leaving 17 bases between them. Germline-derived CDR1 and CDR2 are WSHSY and SAAADI. The CDR3 covers 13 residues.

The rearrangement links TRBV20-1 to TRBJ1-2; D perhaps matches TRBD1 (5 bases). Germline-derived CDR1 and CDR2 are DFQATT and SNEGSKA (reference sequence). Between the trimmed V and J ends, which lost 3 bases and 5 bases, there was a span of 16 bases. There are 14 residues in the CDR3. In DNA form, the CDR3 reads TGCAGTGCTAGTGGGGCCAGGGCAGGGTATGGCTACACCTTC. Protein sequence: CSASGARAGYGYTF.

The chain couples TRBV28 to TRBJ1-5; the match to TRBD1 covers 8 bases. J was trimmed by 3 bases and V by 2 bases; bases with no gene match: 3. CDR1 is MDHEN and CDR2 is SYDVKM in the germline V gene. This CDR3 has 15 amino acids. The DNA of the CDR3 is TGTGCCAGCAGTTTAGCAGGGGGCAACAATCAGCCCCAGCATTTT. Its protein is CASSLAGGNNQPQHF.

As for this clone: Germline is not matched at one junction end, which may reflect a read error. V and J are TRBV7-7 and TRBJ2-1; 10 bases line up with TRBD2. The CDR3 is 17 amino acids. Germline CDR1 reads SSHAT; CDR2 reads FNYEAQ (reference sequence). The CDR3 region has the DNA TGTGCTAGCAGCTTAGCTACTGGTAGCGGGAGGAACAATGAGCAGTTCTTC. Its protein is CASSLATGSGRNNEQFF.

This clone was counted between two and nine times. The CDR3 sequence: CASSLYEDRLMEQYF. CDR3 sequence (DNA): TGTGCCAGCAGCCTATACGAGGATAGGTTGATGGAGCAGTACTTC. The V and J genes are TRBV3-1 (or the pseudogene TRBV3-2) and TRBJ2-7; D is uncertain. Germline loops: CDR1 LGHDT, CDR2 YNNKEL (reference sequence). CDR3 length: 15 amino acids. Trimming cost V 4 bases and J 7 bases, with 20 bases left between them.

The chain has TRBV7-9 and TRBJ1-5; D gene unclear. Germline lookup yields CDR1 SEHNR and CDR2 FQNEAQ (reference sequence). This CDR3 spans 13 amino acids. V gave up 5 bases and J gave up 7 bases, with 12 bases separating them. For the CDR3, the DNA is TGTGCCAGCAGCGCCCCGGGTAGCCAGCCCCAGCATTTT. Amino acids: CASSAPGSQPQHF.

V gene TRBV5-1 combines with J gene TRBJ2-1; D gene uncertain. The CDR3 runs to 14 residues. V shed 5 bases and J shed 0 bases, with 9 bases lying between them. Germline loops: CDR1 SGHRS, CDR2 YFSETQ. CDR3 amino acids: CASSWYISYNEQFF. CDR3 in DNA: TGCGCCAGCAGTTGGTACATCTCCTACAATGAGCAGTTCTTC.

In its sample, this clone was seen many times. This rearrangement joins TRBV13 to TRBJ1-6; D is unresolved. The CDR3 length is 12 residues. Trimming cost V 3 bases and J 13 bases, with 10 bases left between them. Germline assignment: CDR1 PRHDT and CDR2 FYEKMQ (reference sequence). CDR3 sequence (DNA): TGTGCCAGCAGCTTTAAGACTACGCCCCTCCACTTT. Its translation: CASSFKTTPLHF.

The CDR3 spells CAGENFEAFF. The CDR3 bases are TGTGCCGGGGAGAACTTCGAAGCTTTCTTT. This chain connects TRBV30 to TRBJ1-1; D remains unclear. Trimming left V 8 bases short and J 8 bases short, with 12 bases between. The CDR3 runs to 10 residues. CDR1 is GTSNPN, CDR2 SVGIG, per germline (reference sequence).

This clone was counted once. V and J are TRBV7-8 and TRBJ1-1, with 8 bases lining up with TRBD1. The CDR3 contains 14 residues. Germline assignment: CDR1 SGHVS and CDR2 FQNEAQ. The V gene end was trimmed by 5 bases and the J gene end by 4 bases; junction bases not matched to a gene: 6. As DNA, the CDR3 is TGTGCCAGCAGCCCTTCGACAGGGGTCACTGAAGCTTTCTTT. Translated, it gives CASSPSTGVTEAFF.

The chain links TRBV5-4 to TRBJ2-2, with TRBD2 matching 7 bases. Germline V gene sequence: CDR1 SGHNT, CDR2 YYREEE (reference sequence). The CDR3 extends over 17 amino acids. V dropped 0 bases and J dropped 3; count of bases not matched to a gene: 8. The CDR3 is CASSLGVSGVYTGELFF. As DNA, the CDR3 is TGTGCCAGCAGCTTGGGGGTCAGCGGGGTGTACACCGGGGAGCTGTTTTTT.